This record covers a single TCR beta chain. Its antigen is not known. Here immunoSEQ multiplex PCR was the method, and the copy in TCRdb shows in-frame clones only, minus some. This sample has 25,000 to 30,000 clones, with 81% found just once. Germline assignment: CDR1 SGHKS and CDR2 YYEKEE (reference sequence). The CDR3 runs 15 residues. V lost 4 bases, J lost 3 bases, and 9 bases stayed unmatched. Adults with ileal or ileocolonic Crohn's disease and an indication for resection were eligible. These data come from a study of T cell repertoires in ileal Crohn's disease. Study at large: Thiopurines (approximately ten) or anti-TNF agents (approximately 20) were given postoperatively to about half. Study-wide points: Clonal expansions were more frequent in active smokers than non-smokers at surgery. High-frequency clones were more common in sorted CD8 than CD4 cells.

This receptor was identified in an adult with Crohn's disease. The material sequenced was ileal tissue. V gene TRBV5-5 combines with J gene TRBJ2-5, with TRBD1 matching over 7 bases. CDR3 nucleotides: TGTGCCAGCAGCGGGGGACAGCTCATGGAAGAGACCCAGTACTTC. Protein product: CASSGGQLMEETQYF.